The sequence of this T cell receptor beta chain was determined in a study of shared clonotypes between healthy human individuals. This clone was detected once. The method was immunoSEQ multiplex PCR; TCRdb's version includes in-frame clones alone and lacks a portion of them. Counted here are 1,400,000 or so clones, about 98.5% occurring once; the ten biggest clones make up under 0.45%. The CDR3 length is 18 residues. Trimming removed 4 bases from V and 1 base from J; junction bases left unmatched: 10. The V gene's germline CDR1 is LNHDA and CDR2 SQIVND (reference sequence). Nashville, Tennessee was home to all donors, who were Caucasian adults. Subsets obtained from CD4+ cells comprised CD45RA+ naive and CD45RA-negative memory cells.

The specimen sequenced was naive CD4+ T cells sorted from blood. The subset was: CD45RA+ positively selected. J is TRBJ1-5 and V is TRBV19; 10 bases fit TRBD1. This receptor was obtained from a man aged 25 to 40 in good health. This CDR3 is CASSTVTGGRGSNQPQHF. CDR3 in DNA: TGTGCCAGTAGTACCGTGACAGGGGGCCGAGGGAGCAATCAGCCCCAGCATTTT. The complete variable domain, with remaining parts taken from reference TRBV19 and TRBJ1-5, reads DGGITQSPKYLFRKEGQNVTLSCEQNLNHDAMYWYRQDPGQGLRLIYYSQIVNDFQKGDIAEGYSVSREKKESFPLTVTSAQKNPTAFYLCASSTVTGGRGSNQPQHFGDGTRLSIL.